This TCR beta chain was captured in a study of blood T cell repertoires in COVID-19. Libraries were prepared by immunoSEQ multiplex PCR; TCRdb keeps only in-frame clonotypes and omits some of them. Of 160,000 or so clones listed, more than 85% were seen once; the top ten hold 2%. V was trimmed by 10 bases and J by 0 bases, leaving 16 bases between them. Germline CDR1 SGHKS, CDR2 YYEKEE (reference sequence). This CDR3 spans 14 amino acids. Seattle patient enrollment occurred during active infection, with longitudinal follow-up thereafter. J is TRBJ1-1 and V is TRBV5-5; no definite D call. The receptor was isolated from an older woman with COVID-19, enrolled during active disease. The sequenced sample was peripheral blood. DNA of the CDR3: TGTGCCTCTCAGCTCGAGGGCCTGAACACTGAAGCTTTCTTT. Protein product: CASQLEGLNTEAFF.